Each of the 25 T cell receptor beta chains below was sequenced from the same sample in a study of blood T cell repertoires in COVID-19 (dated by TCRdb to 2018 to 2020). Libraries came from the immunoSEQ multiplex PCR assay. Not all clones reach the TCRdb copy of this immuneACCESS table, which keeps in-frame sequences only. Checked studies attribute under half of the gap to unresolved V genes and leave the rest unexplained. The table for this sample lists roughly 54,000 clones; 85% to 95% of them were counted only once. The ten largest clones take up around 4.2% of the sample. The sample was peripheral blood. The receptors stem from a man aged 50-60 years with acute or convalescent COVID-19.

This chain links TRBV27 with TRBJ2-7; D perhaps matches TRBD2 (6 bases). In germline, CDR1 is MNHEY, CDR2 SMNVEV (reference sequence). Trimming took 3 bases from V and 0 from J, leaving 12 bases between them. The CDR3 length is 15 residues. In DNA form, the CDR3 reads TGTGCCAGCAGTTTTCTGGCGGGAAACTCCTACGAGCAGTACTTC. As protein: CASSFLAGNSYEQYF.

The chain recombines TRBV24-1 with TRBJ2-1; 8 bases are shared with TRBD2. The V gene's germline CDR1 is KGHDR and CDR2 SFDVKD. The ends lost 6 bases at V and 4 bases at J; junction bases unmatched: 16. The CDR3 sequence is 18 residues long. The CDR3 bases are TGTGCCACCAGTCGGCTAGCGGGTTCTAGCCGGAGGTACAATGAGCAGTTCTTC. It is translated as CATSRLAGSSRRYNEQFF.

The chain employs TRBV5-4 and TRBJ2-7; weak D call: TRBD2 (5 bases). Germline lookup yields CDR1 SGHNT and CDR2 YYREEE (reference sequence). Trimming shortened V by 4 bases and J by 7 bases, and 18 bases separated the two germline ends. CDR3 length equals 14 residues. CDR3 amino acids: CASSPSIGRREQYF. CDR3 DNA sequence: TGTGCCAGCAGCCCGAGTATAGGGAGAAGGGAGCAGTACTTC. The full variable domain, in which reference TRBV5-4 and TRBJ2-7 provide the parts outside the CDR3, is ETGVTQSPTHLIKTRGQQVTLRCSSQSGHNTVSWYQQALGQGPQFIFQYYREEENGRGNFPPRFSGLQFPNYSSELNVNALELDDSALYLCASSPSIGRREQYFGPGTRLTVT.

The CDR3 region has the DNA TGTGCCAGCAGCTCCGGACTGAGCTATGGCTACACCTTC. It encodes CASSSGLSYGYTF. The gene calls are TRBV6-5 and TRBJ1-2, with unresolved D. The CDR3 extends over 13 amino acids. Germline CDR1 reads MNHEY; CDR2 reads SVGAGI. The germline V and J ends were trimmed by 6 bases and 4 bases, with 12 bases remaining between them.

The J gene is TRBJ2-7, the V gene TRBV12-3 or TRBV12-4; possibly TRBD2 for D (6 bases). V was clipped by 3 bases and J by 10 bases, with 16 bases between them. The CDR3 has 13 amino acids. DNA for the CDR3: TGTGCCAGCAGTTTGGCCCGCGGAGGGGCTCAGTACTTC. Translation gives CASSLARGGAQYF.

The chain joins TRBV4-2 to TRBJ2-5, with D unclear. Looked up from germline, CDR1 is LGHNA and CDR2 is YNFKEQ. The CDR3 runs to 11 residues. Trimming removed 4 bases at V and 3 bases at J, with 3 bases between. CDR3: CASSLKETQYF. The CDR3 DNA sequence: TGTGCCAGCAGCCTTAAAGAGACCCAGTACTTC.

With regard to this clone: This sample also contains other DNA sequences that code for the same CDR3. The CDR3, as DNA: TGTGCCAGCAGCGCCGGGACAGGAAATTCACCCCTCCACTTT. Amino acids: CASSAGTGNSPLHF. This chain links TRBV11-3 with TRBJ1-6, with 8 bases matching TRBD1. With V trimmed by 5 bases and J by 7 bases, 4 bases remained unmatched. Germline-derived CDR1 and CDR2 are SGHNT and YENEEA. The CDR3 extends over 14 amino acids.

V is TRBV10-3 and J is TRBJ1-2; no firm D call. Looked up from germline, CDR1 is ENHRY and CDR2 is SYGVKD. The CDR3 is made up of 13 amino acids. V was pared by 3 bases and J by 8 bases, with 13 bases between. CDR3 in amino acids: CAISDGFRYGYTF. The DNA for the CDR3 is TGTGCCATCAGTGATGGCTTCAGGTACGGCTACACCTTC.

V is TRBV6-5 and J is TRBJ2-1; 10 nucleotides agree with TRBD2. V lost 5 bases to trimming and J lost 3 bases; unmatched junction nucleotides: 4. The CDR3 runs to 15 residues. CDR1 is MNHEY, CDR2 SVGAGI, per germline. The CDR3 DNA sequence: TGTGCCAGCAGTAGAGCGGGAGGGAACTACAATGAGCAGTTCTTC. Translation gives CASSRAGGNYNEQFF.

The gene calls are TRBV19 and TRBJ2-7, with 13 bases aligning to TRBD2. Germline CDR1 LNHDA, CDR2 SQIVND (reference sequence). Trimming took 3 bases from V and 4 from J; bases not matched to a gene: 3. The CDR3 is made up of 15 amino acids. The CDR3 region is CASSIGTSGEYEQYF. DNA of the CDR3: TGTGCCAGTAGTATCGGGACTAGCGGGGAATACGAGCAGTACTTC.

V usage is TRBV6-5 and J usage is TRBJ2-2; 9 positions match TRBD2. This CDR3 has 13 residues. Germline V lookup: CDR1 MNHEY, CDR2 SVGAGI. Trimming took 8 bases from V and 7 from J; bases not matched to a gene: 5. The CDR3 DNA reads TGTGCCAGCTCTAGCGGGACCTACGGGGAGCTGTTTTTT. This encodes CASSSGTYGELFF.

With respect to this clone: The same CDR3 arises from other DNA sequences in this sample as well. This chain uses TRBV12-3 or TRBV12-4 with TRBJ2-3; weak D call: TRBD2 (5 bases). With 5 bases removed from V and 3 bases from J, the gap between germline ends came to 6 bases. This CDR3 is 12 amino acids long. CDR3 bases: TGTGCCAGCAGTCCGGGGACAGATACGCAGTATTTT. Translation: CASSPGTDTQYF.

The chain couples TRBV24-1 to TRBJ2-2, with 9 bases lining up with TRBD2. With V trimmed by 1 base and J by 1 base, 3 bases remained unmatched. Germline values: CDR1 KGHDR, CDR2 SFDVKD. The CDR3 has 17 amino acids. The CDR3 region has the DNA TGTGCCACCAGTGATTTCCTGACTAGCGGGAACACCGGGGAGCTGTTTTTT. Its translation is CATSDFLTSGNTGELFF.

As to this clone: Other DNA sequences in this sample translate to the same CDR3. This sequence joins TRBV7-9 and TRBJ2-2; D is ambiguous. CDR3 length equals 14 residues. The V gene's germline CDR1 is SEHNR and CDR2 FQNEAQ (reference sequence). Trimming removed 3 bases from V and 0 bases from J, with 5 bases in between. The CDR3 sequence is CASSFRANTGELFF. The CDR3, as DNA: TGTGCCAGCAGCTTCCGAGCGAACACCGGGGAGCTGTTTTTT.

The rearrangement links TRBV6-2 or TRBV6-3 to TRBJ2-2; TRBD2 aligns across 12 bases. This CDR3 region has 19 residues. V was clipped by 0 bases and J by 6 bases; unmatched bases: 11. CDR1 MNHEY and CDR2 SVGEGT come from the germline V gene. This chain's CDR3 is CASSYSHLAGGPQAGELFF. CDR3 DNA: TGTGCCAGCAGTTACTCCCACCTAGCGGGAGGGCCTCAGGCCGGGGAGCTGTTTTTT.

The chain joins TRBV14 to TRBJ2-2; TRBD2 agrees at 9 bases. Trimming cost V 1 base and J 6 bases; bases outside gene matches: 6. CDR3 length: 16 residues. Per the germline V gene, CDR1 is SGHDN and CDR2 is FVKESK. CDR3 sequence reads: CASSQVWASGAGELFF. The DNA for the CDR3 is TGTGCCAGCAGCCAAGTCTGGGCTAGCGGGGCCGGGGAGCTGTTTTTT.

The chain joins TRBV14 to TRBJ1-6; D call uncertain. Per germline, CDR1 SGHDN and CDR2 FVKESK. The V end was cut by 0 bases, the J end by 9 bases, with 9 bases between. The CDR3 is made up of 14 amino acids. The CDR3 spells CASSQESRSSPLHF. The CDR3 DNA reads TGTGCCAGCAGCCAAGAATCAAGGAGTTCACCCCTCCACTTT.

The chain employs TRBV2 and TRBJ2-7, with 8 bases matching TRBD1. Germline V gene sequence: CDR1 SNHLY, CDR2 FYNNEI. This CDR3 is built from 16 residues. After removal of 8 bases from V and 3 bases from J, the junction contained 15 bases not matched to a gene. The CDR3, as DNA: TGTGCCAGCGACCCCCGACAGGGGACAGGCGTCTACGAGCAGTACTTC. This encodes CASDPRQGTGVYEQYF.

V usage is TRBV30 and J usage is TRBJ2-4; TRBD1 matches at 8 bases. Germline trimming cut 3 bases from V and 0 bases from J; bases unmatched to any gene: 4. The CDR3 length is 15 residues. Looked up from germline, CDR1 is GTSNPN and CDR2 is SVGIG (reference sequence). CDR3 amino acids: CAWRRQGAAKNIQYF. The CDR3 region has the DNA TGTGCCTGGAGGAGGCAGGGGGCAGCCAAAAACATTCAGTACTTC.

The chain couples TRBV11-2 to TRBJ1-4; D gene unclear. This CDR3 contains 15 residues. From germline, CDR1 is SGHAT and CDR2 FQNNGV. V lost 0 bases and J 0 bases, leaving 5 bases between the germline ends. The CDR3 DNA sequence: TGTGCCAGCAGCTTAGAACAAGCAACTAATGAAAAACTGTTTTTT. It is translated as CASSLEQATNEKLFF.

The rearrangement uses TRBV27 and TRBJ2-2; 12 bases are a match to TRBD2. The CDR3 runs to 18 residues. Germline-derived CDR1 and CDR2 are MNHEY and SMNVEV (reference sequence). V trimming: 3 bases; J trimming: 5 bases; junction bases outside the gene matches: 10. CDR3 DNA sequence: TGTGCCAGCAGTTTCAGGACTAGCGGGACCCGAGGTACCGGGGAGCTGTTTTTT. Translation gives CASSFRTSGTRGTGELFF.

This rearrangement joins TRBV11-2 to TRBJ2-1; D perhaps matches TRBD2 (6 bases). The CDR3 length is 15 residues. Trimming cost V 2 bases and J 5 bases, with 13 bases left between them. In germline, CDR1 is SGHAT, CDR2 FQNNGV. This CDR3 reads CASSLLTSTHNEQFF. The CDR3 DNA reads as TGTGCCAGCAGCTTATTAACTAGCACACACAATGAGCAGTTCTTC.

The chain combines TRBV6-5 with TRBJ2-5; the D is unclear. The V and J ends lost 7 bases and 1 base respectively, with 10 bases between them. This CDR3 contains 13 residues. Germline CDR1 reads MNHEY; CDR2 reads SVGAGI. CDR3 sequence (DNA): TGTGCCAGCAAATCGCAGTTCCAAGAGACCCAGTACTTC. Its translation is CASKSQFQETQYF.

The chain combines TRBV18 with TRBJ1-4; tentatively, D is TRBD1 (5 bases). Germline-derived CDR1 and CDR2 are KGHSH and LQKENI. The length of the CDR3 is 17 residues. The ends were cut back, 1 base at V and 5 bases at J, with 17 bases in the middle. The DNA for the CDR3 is TGTGCCAGCTCACCACGCGGAATCGGGGGGGACAATGAAAAACTGTTTTTT. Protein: CASSPRGIGGDNEKLFF.

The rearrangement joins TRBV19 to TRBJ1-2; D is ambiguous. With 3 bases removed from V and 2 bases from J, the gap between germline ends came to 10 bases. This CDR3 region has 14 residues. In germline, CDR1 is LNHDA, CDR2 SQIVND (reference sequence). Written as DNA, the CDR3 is TGTGCCAGTAGTATCCGGAGATCCAACTATGGCTACACCTTC. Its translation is CASSIRRSNYGYTF.